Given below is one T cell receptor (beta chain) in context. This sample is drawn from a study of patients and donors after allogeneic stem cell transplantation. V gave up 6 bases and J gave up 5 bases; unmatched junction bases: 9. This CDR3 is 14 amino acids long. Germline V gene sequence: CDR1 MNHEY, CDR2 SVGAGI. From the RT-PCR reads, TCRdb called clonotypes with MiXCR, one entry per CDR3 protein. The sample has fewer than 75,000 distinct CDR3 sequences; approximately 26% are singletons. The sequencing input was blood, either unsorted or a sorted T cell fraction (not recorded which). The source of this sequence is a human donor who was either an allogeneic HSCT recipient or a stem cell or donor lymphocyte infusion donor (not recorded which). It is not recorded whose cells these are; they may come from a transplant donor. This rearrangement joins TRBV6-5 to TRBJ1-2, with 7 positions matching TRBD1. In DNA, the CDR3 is TGTGCCAGCAGCCCGAGGCAGGGGGTATATGGCTACACCTTC. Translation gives CASSPRQGVYGYTF.